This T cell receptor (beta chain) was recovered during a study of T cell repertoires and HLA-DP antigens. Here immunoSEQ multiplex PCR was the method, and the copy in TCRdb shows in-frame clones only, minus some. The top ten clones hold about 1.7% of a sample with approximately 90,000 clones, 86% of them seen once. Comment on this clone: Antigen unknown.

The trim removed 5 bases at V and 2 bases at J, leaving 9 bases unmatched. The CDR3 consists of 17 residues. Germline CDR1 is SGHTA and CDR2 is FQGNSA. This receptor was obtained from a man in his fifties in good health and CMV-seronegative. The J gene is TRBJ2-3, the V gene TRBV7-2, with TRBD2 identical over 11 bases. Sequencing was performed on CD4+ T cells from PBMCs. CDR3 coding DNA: TGTGCCAGCAGCAAACCAATAGCGGGAGGGCCCACAGATACGCAGTATTTT. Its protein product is CASSKPIAGGPTDTQYF.